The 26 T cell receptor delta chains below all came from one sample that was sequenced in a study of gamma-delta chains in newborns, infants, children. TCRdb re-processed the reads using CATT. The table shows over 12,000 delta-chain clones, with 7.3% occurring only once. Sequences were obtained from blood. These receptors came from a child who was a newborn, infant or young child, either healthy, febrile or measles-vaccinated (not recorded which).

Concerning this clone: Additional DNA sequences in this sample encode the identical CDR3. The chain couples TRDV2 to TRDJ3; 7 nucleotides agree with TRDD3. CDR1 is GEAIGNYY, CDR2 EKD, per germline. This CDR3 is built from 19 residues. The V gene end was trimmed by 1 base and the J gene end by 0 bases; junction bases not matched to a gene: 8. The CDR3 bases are TGTGCCTGTGACACGTACTGGGGACTCAGCTCCTGGGACACCCGACAGATGTTTTTC. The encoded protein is CACDTYWGLSSWDTRQMFF.

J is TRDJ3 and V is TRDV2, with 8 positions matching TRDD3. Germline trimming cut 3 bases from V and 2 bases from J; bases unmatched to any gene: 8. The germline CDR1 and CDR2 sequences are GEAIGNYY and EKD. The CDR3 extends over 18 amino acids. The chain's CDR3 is CACDYWGASPWDTRQMFF. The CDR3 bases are TGTGCCTGTGACTACTGGGGGGCTTCACCCTGGGACACCCGACAGATGTTTTTC.

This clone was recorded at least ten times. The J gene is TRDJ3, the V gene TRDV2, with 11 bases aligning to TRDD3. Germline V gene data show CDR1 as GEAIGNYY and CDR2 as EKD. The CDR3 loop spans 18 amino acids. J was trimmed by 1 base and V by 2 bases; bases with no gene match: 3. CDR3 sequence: CACDRLGDKSWDTRQMFF. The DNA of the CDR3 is TGTGCCTGTGACAGACTGGGGGATAAGTCCTGGGACACCCGACAGATGTTTTTC.

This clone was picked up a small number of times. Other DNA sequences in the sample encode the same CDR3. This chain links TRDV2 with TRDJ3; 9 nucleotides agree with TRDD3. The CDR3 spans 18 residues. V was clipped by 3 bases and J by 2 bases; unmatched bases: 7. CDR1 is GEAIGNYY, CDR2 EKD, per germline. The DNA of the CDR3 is TGTGCCTGTGACGTACTGGGGATACGTACCTGGGACACCCGACAGATGTTTTTC. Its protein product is CACDVLGIRTWDTRQMFF.

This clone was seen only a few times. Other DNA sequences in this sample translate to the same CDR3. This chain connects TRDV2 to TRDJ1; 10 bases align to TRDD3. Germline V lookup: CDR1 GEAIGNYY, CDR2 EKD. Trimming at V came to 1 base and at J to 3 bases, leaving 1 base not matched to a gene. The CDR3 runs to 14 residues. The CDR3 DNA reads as TGTGCCTGTGACACAGGGGGATACGCCGATAAACTCATCTTT. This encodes CACDTGGYADKLIF.

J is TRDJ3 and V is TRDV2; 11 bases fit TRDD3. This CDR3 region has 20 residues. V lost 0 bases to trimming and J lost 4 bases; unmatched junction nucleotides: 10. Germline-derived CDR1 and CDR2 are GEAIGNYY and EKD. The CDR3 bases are TGTGCCTGTGACACCACCGCACTGGGGGATAGCTCATGGGACACCCGACAGATGTTTTTC. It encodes CACDTTALGDSSWDTRQMFF.

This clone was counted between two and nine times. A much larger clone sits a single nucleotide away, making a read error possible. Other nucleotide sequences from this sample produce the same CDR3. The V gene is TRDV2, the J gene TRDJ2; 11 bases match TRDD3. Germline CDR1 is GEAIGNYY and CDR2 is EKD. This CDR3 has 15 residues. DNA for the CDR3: TGCGCCTGTGACGTACTGGGGGATATGACAGCACAACTCTTCTTT. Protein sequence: CACDVLGDMTAQLFF.

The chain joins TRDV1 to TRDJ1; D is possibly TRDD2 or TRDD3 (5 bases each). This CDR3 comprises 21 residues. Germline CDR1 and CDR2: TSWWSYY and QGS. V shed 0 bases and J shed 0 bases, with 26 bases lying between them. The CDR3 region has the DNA TGTGCTCTTGGGGAACTCCCCCCTACGAGTACTGGTTTTTCGTACACCGATAAACTCATCTTT. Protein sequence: CALGELPPTSTGFSYTDKLIF.

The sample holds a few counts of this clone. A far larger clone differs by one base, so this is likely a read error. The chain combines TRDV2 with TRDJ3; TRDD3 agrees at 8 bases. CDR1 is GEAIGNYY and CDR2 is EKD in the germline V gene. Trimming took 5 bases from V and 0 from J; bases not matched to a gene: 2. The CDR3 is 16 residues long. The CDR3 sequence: CACGWGSSWDTRQMFF. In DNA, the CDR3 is TGTGCCTGTGGCTGGGGGAGCTCCTGGGACACCCGACAGATGTTTTTC.

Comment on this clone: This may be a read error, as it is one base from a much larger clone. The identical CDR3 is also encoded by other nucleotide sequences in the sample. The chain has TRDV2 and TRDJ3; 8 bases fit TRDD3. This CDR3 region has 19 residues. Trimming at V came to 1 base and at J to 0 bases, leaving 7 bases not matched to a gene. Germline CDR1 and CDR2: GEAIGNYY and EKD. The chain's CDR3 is CACDTVLGGSSWDTRQMFF. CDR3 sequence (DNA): TGTGCCTGTGACACGGTACTGGGGGGGAGCTCCTGGGACACCCGACAGATGTTTTTC.

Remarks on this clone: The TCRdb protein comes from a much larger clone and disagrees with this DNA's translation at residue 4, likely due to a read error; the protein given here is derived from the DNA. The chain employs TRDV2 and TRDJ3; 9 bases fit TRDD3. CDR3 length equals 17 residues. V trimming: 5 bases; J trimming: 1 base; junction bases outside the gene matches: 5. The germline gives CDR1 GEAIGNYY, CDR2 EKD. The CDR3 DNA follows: TGTGCCTGTGGCAGTACTGGGGGATCCTGGGACACCCGACAGATGTTTTTC. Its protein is CACGSTGGSWDTRQMFF.

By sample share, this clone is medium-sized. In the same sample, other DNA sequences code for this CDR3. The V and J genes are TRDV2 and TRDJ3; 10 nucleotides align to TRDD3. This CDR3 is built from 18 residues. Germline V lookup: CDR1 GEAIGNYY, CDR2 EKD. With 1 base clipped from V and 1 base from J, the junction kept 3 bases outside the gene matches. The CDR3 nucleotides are TGTGCCTGTGACACGGTGGGGGATACATCCTGGGACACCCGACAGATGTTTTTC. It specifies CACDTVGDTSWDTRQMFF.

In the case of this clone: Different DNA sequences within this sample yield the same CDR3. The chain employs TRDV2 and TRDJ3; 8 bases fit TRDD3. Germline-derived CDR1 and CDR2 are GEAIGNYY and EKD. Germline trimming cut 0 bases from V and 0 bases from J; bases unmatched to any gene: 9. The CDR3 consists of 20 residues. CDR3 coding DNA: TGTGCCTGTGACACCGTACTGGGGGCCTCAAGCTCCTGGGACACCCGACAGATGTTTTTC. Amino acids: CACDTVLGASSSWDTRQMFF.

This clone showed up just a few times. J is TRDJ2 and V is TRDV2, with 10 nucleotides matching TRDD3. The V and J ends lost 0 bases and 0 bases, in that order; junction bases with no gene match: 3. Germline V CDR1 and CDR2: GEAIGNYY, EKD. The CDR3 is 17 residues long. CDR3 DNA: TGTGCCTGTGACACCGTGGGGGATACAACTTTGACAGCACAACTCTTCTTT. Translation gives CACDTVGDTTLTAQLFF.

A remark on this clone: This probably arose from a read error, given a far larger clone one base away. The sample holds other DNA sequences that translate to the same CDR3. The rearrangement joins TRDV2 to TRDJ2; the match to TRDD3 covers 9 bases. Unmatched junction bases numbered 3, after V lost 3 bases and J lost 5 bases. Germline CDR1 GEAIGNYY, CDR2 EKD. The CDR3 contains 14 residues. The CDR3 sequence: CACDVLGDTAQLFF. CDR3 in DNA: TGTGCCTGTGACGTGCTGGGGGATACAGCACAACTCTTCTTT.

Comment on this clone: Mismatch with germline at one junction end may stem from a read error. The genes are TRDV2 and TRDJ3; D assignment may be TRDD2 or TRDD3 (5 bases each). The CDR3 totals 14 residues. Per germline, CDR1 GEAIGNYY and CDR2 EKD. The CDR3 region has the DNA TGTGCCTGTGCCAGCTCCTGGGCCACCCTACAGACGTTTTTC. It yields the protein CACASSWATLQTFF.

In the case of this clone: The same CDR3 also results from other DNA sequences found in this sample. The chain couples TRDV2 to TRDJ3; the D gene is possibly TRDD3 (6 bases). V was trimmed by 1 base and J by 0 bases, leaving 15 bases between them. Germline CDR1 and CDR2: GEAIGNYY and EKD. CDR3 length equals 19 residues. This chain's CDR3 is CACDTVGGSSSWDTRQMFF. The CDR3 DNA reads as TGTGCCTGTGACACGGTGGGGGGTTCCTCCTCCTGGGACACCCGACAGATGTTTTTC.

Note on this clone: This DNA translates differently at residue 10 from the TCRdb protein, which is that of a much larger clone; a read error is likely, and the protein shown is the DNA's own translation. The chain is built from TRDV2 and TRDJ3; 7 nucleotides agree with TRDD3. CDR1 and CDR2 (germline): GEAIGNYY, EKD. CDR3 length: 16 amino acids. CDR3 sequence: CACDTWDTWGTRQMFF. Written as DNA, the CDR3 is TGTGCCTGTGACACCTGGGATACCTGGGGCACCCGACAGATGTTTTTC.

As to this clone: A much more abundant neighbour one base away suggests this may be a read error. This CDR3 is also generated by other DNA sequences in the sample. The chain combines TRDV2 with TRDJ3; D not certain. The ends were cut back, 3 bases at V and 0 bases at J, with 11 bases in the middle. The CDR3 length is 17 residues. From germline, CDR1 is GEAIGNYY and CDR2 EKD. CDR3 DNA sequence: TGTGCCTGTGACTCCTTTGCAAGCTCCTGGGACACCCGACAGATGTTTTTC. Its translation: CACDSFASSWDTRQMFF.

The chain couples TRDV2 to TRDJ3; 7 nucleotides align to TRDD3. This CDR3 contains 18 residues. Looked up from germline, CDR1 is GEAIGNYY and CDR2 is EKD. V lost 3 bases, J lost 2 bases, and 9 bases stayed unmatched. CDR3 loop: CACDAVPGDTWDTRQMFF. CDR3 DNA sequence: TGTGCCTGTGACGCCGTTCCCGGGGATACCTGGGACACCCGACAGATGTTTTTC.

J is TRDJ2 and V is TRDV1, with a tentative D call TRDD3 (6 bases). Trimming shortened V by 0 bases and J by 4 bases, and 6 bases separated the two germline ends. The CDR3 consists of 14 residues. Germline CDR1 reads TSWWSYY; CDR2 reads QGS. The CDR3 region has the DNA TGTGCTCTTGGGGAACTACTGGGGACAGCACAACTCTTCTTT. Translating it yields CALGELLGTAQLFF.

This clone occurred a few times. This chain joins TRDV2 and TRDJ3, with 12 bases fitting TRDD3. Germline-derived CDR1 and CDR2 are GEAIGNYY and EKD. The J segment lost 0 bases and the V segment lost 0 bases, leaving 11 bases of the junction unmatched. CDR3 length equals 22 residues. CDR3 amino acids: CACDTVSGGYALSSWDTRQMFF. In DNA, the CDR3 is TGTGCCTGTGACACCGTCTCTGGGGGATACGCCCTAAGCTCCTGGGACACCCGACAGATGTTTTTC.

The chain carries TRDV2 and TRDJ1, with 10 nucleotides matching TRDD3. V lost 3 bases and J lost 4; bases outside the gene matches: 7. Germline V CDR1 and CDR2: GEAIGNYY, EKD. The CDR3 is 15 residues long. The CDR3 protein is CACDRRLGDFDKLIF. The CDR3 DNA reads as TGTGCCTGTGACCGCCGACTGGGGGATTTCGATAAACTCATCTTT.

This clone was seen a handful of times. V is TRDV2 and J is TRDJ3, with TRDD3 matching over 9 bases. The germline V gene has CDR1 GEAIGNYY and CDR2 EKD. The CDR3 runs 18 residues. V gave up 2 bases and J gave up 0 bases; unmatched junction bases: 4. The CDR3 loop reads CACDSWGIGSWDTRQMFF. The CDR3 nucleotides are TGTGCCTGTGACAGCTGGGGGATTGGCTCCTGGGACACCCGACAGATGTTTTTC.

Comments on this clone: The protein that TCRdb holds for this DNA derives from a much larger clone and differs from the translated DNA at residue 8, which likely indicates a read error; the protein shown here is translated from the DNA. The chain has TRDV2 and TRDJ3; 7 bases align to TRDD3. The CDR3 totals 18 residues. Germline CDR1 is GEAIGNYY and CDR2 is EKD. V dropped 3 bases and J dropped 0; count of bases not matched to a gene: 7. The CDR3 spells CACDVLGKSSWDTRQMFF. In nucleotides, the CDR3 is TGTGCCTGTGACGTACTGGGGAAGAGCTCCTGGGACACCCGACAGATGTTTTTC.

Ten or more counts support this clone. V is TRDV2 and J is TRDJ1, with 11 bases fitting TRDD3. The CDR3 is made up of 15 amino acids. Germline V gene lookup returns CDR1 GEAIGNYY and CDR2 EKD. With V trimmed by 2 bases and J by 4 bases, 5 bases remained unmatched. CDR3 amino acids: CACDNWGIKGDKLIF. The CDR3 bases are TGTGCCTGTGACAACTGGGGGATAAAGGGCGATAAACTCATCTTT.